This T cell receptor beta chain was sequenced in a study of regulatory T cells in long-lasting Graves disease. Study as a whole: Persistent cases were those of Graves' disease that involved over 5 years of antithyroid drugs with positive TSH receptor antibodies.

Building the TCR beta libraries relied on iRepertoire HTBI primers, and CDR3 regions underwent Arm-PCR. One entry per CDR3 protein, called by TCRdb with MiXCR from the multiplex PCR reads. The table records roughly 470,000 distinct CDR3 sequences, 20% of them present only once. The sample holds a few counts of this clonotype. Its antigen is still unknown. Time point described: persistent/refractory GD, antithyroid drugs over 5 years with positive TRAb. The TCR library used RNA extracted from PBMCs. Notes on the study in general: Persistent Graves' patients showed less TCR diversity than newly diagnosed patients showed.

Germline loops: CDR1 SGHTA, CDR2 FQGTGA. V was pared by 2 bases and J by 7 bases, with 19 bases of the junction left unmatched. The CDR3 spans 19 residues. The chain uses TRBV7-3 and TRBJ2-2; 7 bases match TRBD2. This TCR derives from a female donor with Graves disease. The sample in question was peripheral blood mononuclear cells (PBMCs), obtained when the disease was refractory, from a patient treated with antithyroid drugs. CDR3 DNA: TGTGCCAGCAGCTTATTTACTCGTGGGCTAGCGGAGCCCCACGGGGAGCTGTTTTTT. Its translation is CASSLFTRGLAEPHGELFF.